This T cell receptor beta chain was sequenced for a study of blood T cell repertoires in COVID-19. Germline V CDR1 and CDR2: SEHNR, FQNEAQ (reference sequence). The CDR3 has 14 amino acids. V lost 3 bases to trimming and J lost 3 bases, with 9 bases between them. Individuals drawn from 24 US areas were roughly 18 to 95 years old. Recovered status in Cohort 3 required two negative PCRs, clearance, or symptom resolution. The assay was immunoSEQ multiplex PCR, and TCRdb's table has in-frame clones only and misses some. The table has 180,000 or so clones, around 80% seen once. The sequence was collected from a middle-aged man who had recovered from COVID-19. The specimen was PBMCs or T cells enriched from blood (not recorded which). This sequence joins TRBV7-9 and TRBJ2-1; the D gene is possibly TRBD2 (6 bases). CDR3 in amino acids: CASSLAGFYNEQFF. For the CDR3, the DNA is TGTGCCAGCAGCTTGGCGGGATTCTACAATGAGCAGTTCTTC. The complete variable domain, with remaining parts taken from reference TRBV7-9 and TRBJ2-1, reads DTGVSQNPRHKITKRGQNVTFRCDPISEHNRLYWYRQTLGQGPEFLTYFQNEAQLEKSRLLSDRFSAERPKGSFSTLEIQRTEQGDSAMYLCASSLAGFYNEQFFGPGTRLTVL.